This TCR beta chain was observed in a study of blood T cell repertoires in COVID-19. Study background: Acute-phase and convalescent COVID-19 samples originated in the United States, Italy and Spain.

V trimming: 3 bases; J trimming: 6 bases; junction bases outside the gene matches: 4. The CDR3 is 15 amino acids. CDR1 and CDR2 from the germline V gene are MGHDK and SYGVNS. Enrollees, about 18 to 95 years old, lived in approximately 24 US areas. The study assigned cohorts using participant-reported clinical history. Authors' data handling: Reference gene primer amplification in the assay estimated nucleated cell counts. Data came from immunoSEQ multiplex PCR; TCRdb stores just in-frame clones and leaves some out. The V and J calls and clone size are taken from that table; D and trimming were inferred from the DNA. The profile shows 230,000 or so clones, around 89% of them singletons.

The specimen sequenced was PBMCs or T cells enriched from blood (not recorded which). The V and J genes are TRBV25-1 and TRBJ1-4; 10 nucleotides agree with TRBD1. The TCR sequence derives from a woman aged 25 to 39 who had recovered from COVID-19. The CDR3 region is CASSETGGRDEKLFF. As DNA, the CDR3 is TGTGCCAGCAGTGAGACAGGGGGCCGGGATGAAAAACTGTTTTTT.